The 25 T cell receptor beta chains below were found in one sample sequenced in a study of a mutant IDH1 vaccine in newly diagnosed glioma. The time point here: week 35, safety follow-up. The content of each vaccine dose was 300 ug of mutant IDH1 20-mer peptide, and topical imiquimod accompanied it. Sequencing was performed with immunoSEQ multiplex PCR; in TCRdb, only in-frame clones are kept and a portion is missing. This table holds more than 35,000 clones, about 76% found once. No antigen is known for these receptors. The source material was PBMCs, sampled from a glioma patient whose treatment included an IDH1 peptide vaccine. These receptors all come from a woman in her thirties or forties with glioma. Some clones in this sample may be carry-over from other donors' samples.

The rearrangement uses TRBV19 and TRBJ1-2; D remains ambiguous. The CDR3 is made up of 16 amino acids. The germline V gene has CDR1 LNHDA and CDR2 SQIVND (reference sequence). V was shortened by 3 bases and J by 4 bases, with 18 bases between the two germline ends. Here the CDR3 DNA reads TGTGCCAGTAGTATTCAAGGGCAGCTTAACCCCTATGGCTACACCTTC. Translating gives CASSIQGQLNPYGYTF.

This clone was picked up a small number of times. This CDR3 is CATSRDLLGGGTEAFF. The CDR3 DNA reads as TGTGCCACCAGCAGAGATCTATTGGGAGGGGGCACTGAAGCTTTCTTT. The chain combines TRBV15 with TRBJ1-1, with D perhaps TRBD1 (6 bases). The germline V and J ends were trimmed by 0 bases and 4 bases, with 15 bases remaining between them. This CDR3 has 16 residues. CDR1 and CDR2 from the germline V gene are LNHNV and YYDKDF (reference sequence).

The rearrangement joins TRBV4-3 to TRBJ2-1; tentative D call: TRBD1 (5 bases). V was pared by 4 bases and J by 8 bases, with 24 bases between. Germline V CDR1 and CDR2: LGHNA, YSLEER. CDR3 length equals 17 residues. Here the CDR3 reads CASSPRGRLLGGDEQFF. Here the CDR3 DNA reads TGCGCCAGCAGCCCTAGGGGTAGGCTCCTCGGTGGCGATGAGCAGTTCTTC.

The genes are TRBV4-2 and TRBJ2-3; unclear D gene. The CDR3 consists of 12 residues. Trimming removed 1 base at V and 4 bases at J, with 3 bases between. CDR1 LGHNA and CDR2 YNFKEQ come from the germline V gene. This chain's CDR3 is CASSQVSDTQYF. DNA of the CDR3: TGTGCCAGCAGCCAAGTCTCAGATACGCAGTATTTT.

This chain connects TRBV7-2 to TRBJ2-2, with no clear D. CDR1 SGHTA and CDR2 FQGNSA come from the germline V gene. Trimming cost V 5 bases and J 6 bases, with 4 bases left between them. The CDR3 runs 11 residues. CDR3 DNA: TGTGCCAGCAGCCACCCCGGGGAGCTGTTTTTT. Translating gives CASSHPGELFF.

The chain joins TRBV4-1 to TRBJ2-3, with D perhaps TRBD2 (5 bases). Germline CDR1 is MGHRA and CDR2 is YSYEKL. The CDR3 contains 16 residues. Trimming cost V 4 bases and J 0 bases, with 14 bases left between them. The CDR3 bases are TGCGCCAGCAGCCCAGGTCCGGGAAGAAGCACAGATACGCAGTATTTT. Translating gives CASSPGPGRSTDTQYF.

The chain has TRBV5-6 and TRBJ2-6, with 10 bases lining up with TRBD1. This CDR3 has 19 amino acids. Losses at the gene ends were 4 bases for V and 4 bases for J; bases not matched to a gene: 14. Germline CDR1 SGHDT, CDR2 YYEEEE. CDR3 protein: CASSPDPGTGAGGANVLTF. The CDR3 coding sequence is TGTGCCAGCAGCCCCGACCCCGGGACAGGGGCGGGAGGGGCCAACGTCCTGACTTTC.

In its sample, this clone was seen a few times. The chain recombines TRBV20-1 with TRBJ2-2; D ambiguous. The V and J ends lost 4 bases and 0 bases respectively, with 0 bases between them. Germline V gene sequence: CDR1 DFQATT, CDR2 SNEGSKA (reference sequence). The CDR3 covers 11 residues. CDR3 sequence (DNA): TGCAGTGCTACGAACACCGGGGAGCTGTTTTTT. Its protein product is CSATNTGELFF.

The V and J genes are TRBV28 and TRBJ2-7, with 9 bases aligning to TRBD1. The CDR3 contains 15 residues. V lost 4 bases, J lost 7 bases, and 11 bases stayed unmatched. Germline V gives CDR1 MDHEN, CDR2 SYDVKM. This CDR3 reads CASSSGQGTIGEQYF. The DNA of the CDR3 is TGTGCCAGCAGTTCGGGACAGGGAACTATCGGGGAGCAGTACTTC.

This chain connects TRBV11-3 to TRBJ2-3, with D possibly being TRBD1 or TRBD2 (6 bases each). The germline V gene encodes CDR1 SGHNT and CDR2 YENEEA. Trimming stripped 3 bases from V and 1 base from J, with 11 bases between. This CDR3 comprises 15 residues. The CDR3 nucleotides are TGTGCCAGCAGCTTGGGGGGCCAACGCACAGATACGCAGTATTTT. It translates to CASSLGGQRTDTQYF.

The J gene is TRBJ2-5, the V gene TRBV19; D gene unclear. The germline V and J ends were trimmed by 2 bases and 3 bases, with 10 bases remaining between them. The CDR3 runs to 14 residues. CDR1 is LNHDA and CDR2 is SQIVND in the germline V gene (reference sequence). CDR3 sequence: CASSISAPKETQYF. DNA for the CDR3: TGTGCCAGTAGTATATCCGCCCCCAAAGAGACCCAGTACTTC.

The rearrangement uses TRBV20-1 and TRBJ2-3; no definite D call. The CDR3 totals 11 residues. CDR1 and CDR2 (germline): DFQATT, SNEGSKA (reference sequence). V lost 5 bases and J 5 bases, leaving 8 bases between the germline ends. The CDR3 nucleotides are TGCAGTGCTTGGTCTAAAGATACGCAGTATTTT. Its protein product is CSAWSKDTQYF.

Judged by abundance, this clone is medium-sized. The V and J genes are TRBV5-1 and TRBJ1-4, with D tentatively TRBD1 (6 bases). The V gene's germline CDR1 is SGHRS and CDR2 YFSETQ. There are 14 residues in the CDR3. Trimming removed 0 bases from V and 5 bases from J, with 8 bases in between. The CDR3 DNA reads as TGCGCCAGCAGCTTGGACAGGGTCAATGAAAAACTGTTTTTT. It is translated as CASSLDRVNEKLFF.

This chain joins TRBV18 and TRBJ1-2, with D perhaps matching TRBD1 (6 bases). The V end lost 5 bases, the J end lost 7 bases, and 17 bases lay between the germline ends. The length of the CDR3 is 14 residues. Looked up from germline, CDR1 is KGHSH and CDR2 is LQKENI. CDR3 sequence: CASSSSQGVVGYTF. CDR3 sequence (DNA): TGTGCCAGCTCATCATCACAGGGTGTGGTTGGCTACACCTTC.

The V and J genes are TRBV4-1 and TRBJ1-5; perhaps TRBD1 as D (6 bases). This CDR3 comprises 15 residues. Per the germline V gene, CDR1 is MGHRA and CDR2 is YSYEKL. With 1 base removed from V and 3 bases from J, the gap between germline ends came to 10 bases. The CDR3 DNA is TGCGCCAGCAGCCAAGCCAGACAGGTCAATCAGCCCCAGCATTTT. It codes for CASSQARQVNQPQHF.

The chain combines TRBV29-1 with TRBJ1-2; unclear D gene. V was trimmed by 5 bases and J by 6 bases, leaving 7 bases between them. CDR1 is SQVTM, CDR2 ANQGSEA, per germline. This CDR3 has 10 amino acids. CDR3 DNA: TGCAGCGTTCTCGTGGATGGCTACACCTTC. It translates to CSVLVDGYTF.

The J gene is TRBJ2-3, the V gene TRBV6-5; 8 positions match TRBD1. With 9 bases clipped from V and 6 bases from J, the junction kept 14 bases outside the gene matches. This CDR3 has 15 amino acids. CDR1 and CDR2 from the germline V gene are MNHEY and SVGAGI. CDR3 DNA: TGTGCCAGTTTCAGCCCACAGGGGGAGACCGATACGCAGTATTTT. It specifies CASFSPQGETDTQYF.

The chain joins TRBV5-5 to TRBJ2-1, with D perhaps matching TRBD2 (7 bases). The CDR3 is 15 residues long. V was cut by 4 bases and J by 7 bases, with 18 bases left in between. Germline CDR1 is SGHKS and CDR2 is YYEKEE (reference sequence). For the CDR3, the DNA is TGTGCCAGCAGCCTTGGGGCAGGGGAGGGTAATGAGCAGTTCTTC. It codes for CASSLGAGEGNEQFF.

This sequence joins TRBV11-3 and TRBJ2-3; D is unclear. The germline V gene encodes CDR1 SGHNT and CDR2 YENEEA. Trimming took 1 base from V and 6 from J, leaving 11 bases between them. The CDR3 runs to 14 residues. In DNA, the CDR3 is TGTGCCAGCAGCTTAGTTGGTCGTGACGATACGCAGTATTTT. Translated, it gives CASSLVGRDDTQYF.

This chain connects TRBV7-9 to TRBJ1-6; a weak D match, TRBD1 (5 bases). The CDR3 sequence is 14 residues long. From germline, CDR1 is SEHNR and CDR2 FQNEAQ (reference sequence). V was shortened by 1 base and J by 7 bases, with 8 bases between the two germline ends. In DNA form, the CDR3 reads TGTGCCAGCAGCTTAGTGCAGGGAAATTCACCCCTCCACTTT. The encoded protein is CASSLVQGNSPLHF.

This sequence joins TRBV6-5 and TRBJ2-5; 14 bases are shared with TRBD2. Germline V gene lookup returns CDR1 MNHEY and CDR2 SVGAGI. This CDR3 is built from 15 residues. After removal of 5 bases from V and 4 bases from J, the junction contained 3 bases not matched to a gene. Written as DNA, the CDR3 is TGTGCCAGCAGTGCGACTAGCGGGAGGGGAGAGACCCAGTACTTC. It yields the protein CASSATSGRGETQYF.

This clone occurred once. This CDR3 is also generated by other DNA sequences in the sample. The rearrangement links TRBV5-4 to TRBJ2-7; 10 bases are a match to TRBD1. The germline V gene encodes CDR1 SGHNT and CDR2 YYREEE (reference sequence). The CDR3 is 14 residues long. V gave up 2 bases and J gave up 3 bases; unmatched junction bases: 2. The CDR3 sequence: CASSLGQGGYEQYF. The CDR3 DNA sequence: TGTGCCAGCAGCTTAGGACAGGGGGGCTACGAGCAGTACTTC.

The V gene is TRBV18, the J gene TRBJ2-7; no clear D. The CDR3 is made up of 16 amino acids. Trimming shortened V by 1 base and J by 2 bases, and 15 bases separated the two germline ends. Germline V gene lookup returns CDR1 KGHSH and CDR2 LQKENI. The CDR3 nucleotides read TGTGCCAGCTCACCACGGTTCCGATCAGTCCCCTACGAGCAGTACTTC. Amino acid sequence: CASSPRFRSVPYEQYF.

The chain joins TRBV19 to TRBJ1-1; D unclear. Looked up from germline, CDR1 is LNHDA and CDR2 is SQIVND (reference sequence). V lost 6 bases and J 3 bases, leaving 11 bases between the germline ends. The length of the CDR3 is 13 residues. CDR3 sequence reads: CASSPGLYTEAFF. CDR3 coding DNA: TGTGCCAGTAGCCCAGGACTTTACACTGAAGCTTTCTTT. Filled out from reference TRBV19 and TRBJ1-1, the complete variable domain reads DGGITQSPKYLFRKEGQNVTLSCEQNLNHDAMYWYRQDPGQGLRLIYYSQIVNDFQKGDIAEGYSVSREKKESFPLTVTSAQKNPTAFYLCASSPGLYTEAFFGQGTRLTVV.

This chain uses TRBV2 with TRBJ2-3, with a possible D match to TRBD1 (5 bases). The CDR3 has 15 residues. Germline CDR1 reads SNHLY; CDR2 reads FYNNEI. Trimming removed 2 bases at V and 6 bases at J, with 15 bases between. The CDR3 loop is CASSETKGRVDTQYF. DNA for the CDR3: TGTGCCAGCAGTGAAACGAAGGGGCGCGTGGATACGCAGTATTTT.